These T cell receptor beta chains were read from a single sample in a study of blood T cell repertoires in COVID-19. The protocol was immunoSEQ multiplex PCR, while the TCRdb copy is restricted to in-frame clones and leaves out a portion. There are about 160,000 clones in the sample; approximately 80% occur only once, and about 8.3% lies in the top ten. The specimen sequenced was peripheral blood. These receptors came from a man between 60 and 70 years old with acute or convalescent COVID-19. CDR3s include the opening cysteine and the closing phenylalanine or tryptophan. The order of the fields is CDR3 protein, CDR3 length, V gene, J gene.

cdr3_aa: CASSQDGRGDEQFF
cdr3_length: 14
v_call: TRBV4-1
j_call: TRBJ2-1

cdr3_aa: CASSREAFTGQGMKDKNIQYF
cdr3_length: 21
v_call: TRBV18
j_call: TRBJ2-4

cdr3_aa: CASSNTGAYGYTF
cdr3_length: 13
v_call: TRBV5-4
j_call: TRBJ1-2

cdr3_aa: CASSQAAWGDQPQHF
cdr3_length: 15
v_call: TRBV4-3
j_call: TRBJ1-5

cdr3_aa: CASSPGLLTLRQGDTEAFF
cdr3_length: 19
v_call: TRBV18
j_call: TRBJ1-1

cdr3_aa: CASSIIAGGHYGYTF
cdr3_length: 15
v_call: TRBV27
j_call: TRBJ1-2

cdr3_aa: CASSHRGHSTEAFF
cdr3_length: 14
v_call: TRBV19
j_call: TRBJ1-1

cdr3_aa: CASSWTSGGREETQYF
cdr3_length: 16
v_call: TRBV28
j_call: TRBJ2-5

cdr3_aa: CASSSGQGNNQPQHF
cdr3_length: 15
v_call: TRBV6-5
j_call: TRBJ1-5

cdr3_aa: CASNGGRAEKLFF
cdr3_length: 13
v_call: TRBV19
j_call: TRBJ1-4

cdr3_aa: CASSFLAGDTYEQYF
cdr3_length: 15
v_call: TRBV5-6
j_call: TRBJ2-7

cdr3_aa: CASSEGEGFGEQFF
cdr3_length: 14
v_call: TRBV2
j_call: TRBJ2-1

cdr3_aa: CASSAPDRGGAEAFF
cdr3_length: 15
v_call: TRBV6-6
j_call: TRBJ1-1

cdr3_aa: CASSLALVLAGGPFETQYF
cdr3_length: 19
v_call: TRBV11-2
j_call: TRBJ2-5

cdr3_aa: CASSPHRGMAGELFF
cdr3_length: 15
v_call: TRBV7-3
j_call: TRBJ2-2

cdr3_aa: CASSLRAGVADTQYF
cdr3_length: 15
v_call: TRBV5-4
j_call: TRBJ2-3

cdr3_aa: CSVEEPTGGQFF
cdr3_length: 12
v_call: TRBV29-1
j_call: TRBJ2-1